The T cell receptor (beta chain) under discussion was sequenced for a study of lymphopenia after photon versus proton radiotherapy. Study-wide findings and caveats: Under photons, naive T cells and diversity fell while effector/memory populations rose.

Concerning this clone: Its antigen is still unknown.

This CDR3 region has 14 residues. The V segment lost 8 bases and the J segment 0 bases; nucleotides outside the gene matches: 4. Germline CDR1 is SGHAT and CDR2 is FQDESV (reference sequence). TCRdb's table, derived via immunoSEQ multiplex PCR, lists solely in-frame clones and lacks some. The data contain 15,000 to 20,000 clones, 65% to 90% of them singletons. This clonotype was obtained from a man between 70 and 80 years old with pancreatic cancer. The sample in question was peripheral blood, obtained from a patient treated with proton-based radiotherapy. The chain uses TRBV11-1 and TRBJ2-1; 7 bases agree with TRBD2. The DNA of the CDR3 is TGTGCCAGCTCCACGGGGGGCTCCTACAATGAGCAGTTCTTC. It yields the protein CASSTGGSYNEQFF.